This T cell receptor (beta chain) was sequenced in a study of T cell responses to AZD1222 COVID-19 vaccine (dated by TCRdb to 2020 to 2023). At the level of the whole study: AZD1222 recipients whose second dose came at about 4 weeks and those whose second dose came at about 12 weeks were combined into one group, since spike-specific TCR depth and breadth did not differ between the two schedules. A total of under 250 trial participants underwent TCR sequencing, of whom approximately 200 had received two doses of AZD1222 and around 26 had received two doses of the MenACWY control vaccine. Enrollment into the trials was organized by age into subgroups of 18-55, 56-69 and 70-plus years, and those subgroups contained approximately 160, 26 and 62 TCR-sequenced participants, respectively.

The time point label for this specimen denotes: baseline before first vaccination. Samples from vaccinated people were obtained from the UK trials COV001 and COV002, which included a single-blind randomized controlled phase 2/3 trial of AZD1222 (ChAdOx1 nCoV-19) in healthy adults. For TCRbeta chain sequencing, PBMC samples from trial participants were taken at day 0 and at day 28 after the second dose. The paper as a whole reports these results and caveats: The 56-69-year group was small, and its depth increase did not reach significance, likely because of low power. Because no day 14 peak-response samples were available, the repertoires could be characterized only after the peak T cell response. Reportedly, almost half of the unique spike-specific TCRs recognized epitopes lying outside the regions that are mutated in the B.1.351 and B.1.1.7 variants. Only a handful of AZD1222 recipients were SARS-CoV-2 seropositive at baseline, limiting conclusions about previously exposed vaccinees. The vaccine-associated CD4 TCRs covered the entire spike protein, and the dominant responses fell in regions 160-218 and 743-854. After two AZD1222 doses, both the breadth and the depth of spike-specific TCRs were significantly higher than at day 0 and than in MenACWY recipients. Most participants were white British and females outnumbered males, and the authors suggested that clonal diversity may have been underestimated.

The CDR3 regions of human TCRbeta chains were subjected to immunosequencing. The study's processing was this. TCRs in the repertoires were matched against a reference library of SARS-CoV-2-specific TCRs that had been generated with the MIRA antigen-specificity platform. Breadth meant the fraction of unique TCRs that were SARS-CoV-2-associated, whereas depth meant the fraction of total T cells that were SARS-CoV-2-associated. Each spike-specific TCR was assigned to its reactive spike region and to a CD4 or CD8 class using the MIRA data. Log10-transformed breadth and depth values were compared by one-way ANOVA with Sidak's multiple comparisons tests. Sourced from immuneACCESS, this table was stored by TCRdb with only in-frame sequences that have V and J called. A share of the clones is absent; for the studies checked, an unresolved V gene accounts for under half, and the remainder has no known explanation. The V and J calls and the clone size are those of that table, but D and trimming were determined from the DNA. Across this sample there are about 150,000 clones, with around 87% seen only once. The ten largest clones capture less than 3% of the sample.

With respect to this clone: Its specific antigen is unknown. Base quality data are lacking; no much larger clone is found one base away.

The germline V gene encodes CDR1 MNHEY and CDR2 SVGAGI. Measured from the cysteine to the phenylalanine, the CDR3 is 14 residues long. The entry retains the CDR3 DNA only, 42 bases that are in frame from base 1. V is pared back by 6 bases and J by 5 bases, with 17 bases lying between the germline termini. This TCR was recovered from an adult in good health. The sequence is built from TRBV6-5 and TRBJ2-7; the D region is possibly TRBD1 or TRBD2, each matching across 7 bases. The material was peripheral blood, obtained on day 0 of AZD1222 vaccination. At the DNA level, the sequence is TGTGCCAGCAGCCAACCGACAGGGAGGGACGAGCAGTACTTC. It is translated as CASSQPTGRDEQYF.